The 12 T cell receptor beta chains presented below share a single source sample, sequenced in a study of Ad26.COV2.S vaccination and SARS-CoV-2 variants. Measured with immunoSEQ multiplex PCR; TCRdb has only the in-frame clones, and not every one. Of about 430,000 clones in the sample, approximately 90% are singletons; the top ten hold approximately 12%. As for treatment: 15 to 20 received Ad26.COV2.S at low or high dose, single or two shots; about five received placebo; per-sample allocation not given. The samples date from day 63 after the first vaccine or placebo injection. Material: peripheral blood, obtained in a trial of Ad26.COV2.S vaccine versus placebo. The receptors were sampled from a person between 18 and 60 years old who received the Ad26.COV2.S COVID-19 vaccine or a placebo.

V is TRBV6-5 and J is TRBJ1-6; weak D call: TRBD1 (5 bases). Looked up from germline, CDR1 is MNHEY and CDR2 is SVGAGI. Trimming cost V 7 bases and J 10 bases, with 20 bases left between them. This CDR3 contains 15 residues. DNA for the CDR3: TGTGCCAGCACGAACGGGGGAAAGATCGGCTCACCCCTCCACTTT. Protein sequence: CASTNGGKIGSPLHF.

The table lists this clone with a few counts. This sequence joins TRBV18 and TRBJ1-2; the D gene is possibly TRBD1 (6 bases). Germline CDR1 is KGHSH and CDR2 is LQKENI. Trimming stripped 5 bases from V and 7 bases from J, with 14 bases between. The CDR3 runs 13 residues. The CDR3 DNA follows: TGTGCCAGCTCATTCCGACAGGAAAGTGGCTACACCTTC. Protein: CASSFRQESGYTF.

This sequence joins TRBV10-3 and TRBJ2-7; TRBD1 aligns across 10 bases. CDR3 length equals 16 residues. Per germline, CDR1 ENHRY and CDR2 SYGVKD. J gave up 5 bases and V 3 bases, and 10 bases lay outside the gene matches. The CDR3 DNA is TGTGCCATCAGTGACCGACCCGGGACAGGGGCGAACGAGCAGTACTTC. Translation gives CAISDRPGTGANEQYF.

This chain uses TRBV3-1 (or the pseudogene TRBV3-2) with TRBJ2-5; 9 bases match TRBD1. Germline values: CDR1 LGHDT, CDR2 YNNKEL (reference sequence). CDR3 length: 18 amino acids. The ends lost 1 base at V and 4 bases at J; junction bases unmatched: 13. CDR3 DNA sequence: TGTGCCAGCAGCCAAGGCGAATGGGACAGGGTTCTCGGAGAGACCCAGTACTTC. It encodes CASSQGEWDRVLGETQYF.

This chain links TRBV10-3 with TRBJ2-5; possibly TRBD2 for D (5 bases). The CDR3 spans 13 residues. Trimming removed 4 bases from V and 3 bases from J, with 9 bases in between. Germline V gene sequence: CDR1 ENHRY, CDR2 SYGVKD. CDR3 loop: CAISVEREETQYF. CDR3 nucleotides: TGTGCCATCAGTGTTGAGAGGGAAGAGACCCAGTACTTC.

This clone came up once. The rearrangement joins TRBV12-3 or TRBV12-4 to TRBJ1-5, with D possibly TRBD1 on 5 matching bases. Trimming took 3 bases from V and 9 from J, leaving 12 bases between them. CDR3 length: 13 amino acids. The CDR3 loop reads CASSLSGGRPQHF. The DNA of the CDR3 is TGTGCCAGCAGTTTGTCGGGGGGAAGGCCCCAGCATTTT.

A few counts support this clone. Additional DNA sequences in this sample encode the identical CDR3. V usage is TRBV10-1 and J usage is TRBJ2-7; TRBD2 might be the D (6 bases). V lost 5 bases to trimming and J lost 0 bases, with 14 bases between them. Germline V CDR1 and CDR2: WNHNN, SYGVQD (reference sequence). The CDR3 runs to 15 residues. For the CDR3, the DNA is TGCGCCAGCAGTCCGAGCGGGCCCAGCTCCTACGAGCAGTACTTC. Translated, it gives CASSPSGPSSYEQYF.

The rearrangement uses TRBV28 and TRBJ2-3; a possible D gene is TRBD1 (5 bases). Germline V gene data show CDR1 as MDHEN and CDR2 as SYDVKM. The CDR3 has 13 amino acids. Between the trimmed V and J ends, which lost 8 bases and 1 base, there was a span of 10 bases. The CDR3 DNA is TGTGCCAGCCGCCTGGGGCGCACAGATACGCAGTATTTT. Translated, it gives CASRLGRTDTQYF.

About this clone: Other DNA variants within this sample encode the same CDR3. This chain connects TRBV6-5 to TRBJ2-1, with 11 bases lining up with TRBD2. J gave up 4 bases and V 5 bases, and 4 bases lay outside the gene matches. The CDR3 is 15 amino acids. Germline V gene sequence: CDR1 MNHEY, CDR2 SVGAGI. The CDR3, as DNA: TGTGCCAGCAGTCCCGGGACTAGCGGATACAATGAGCAGTTCTTC. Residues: CASSPGTSGYNEQFF.

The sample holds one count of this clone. The CDR3 bases are TGTGCCACCAGCCTCCGACTCCTATACTACGAGCAGTACTTC. Encoded protein: CATSLRLLYYEQYF. The gene calls are TRBV15 and TRBJ2-7; D gene ambiguous. There are 14 residues in the CDR3. Germline CDR1 is LNHNV and CDR2 is YYDKDF (reference sequence). V was clipped by 5 bases and J by 3 bases, with 14 bases between them.

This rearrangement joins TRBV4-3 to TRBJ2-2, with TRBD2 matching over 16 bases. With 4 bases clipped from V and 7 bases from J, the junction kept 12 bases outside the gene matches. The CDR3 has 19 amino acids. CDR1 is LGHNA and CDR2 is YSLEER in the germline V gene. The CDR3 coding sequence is TGCGCCAGCAGCCGAAGCGGGACTAGCGGGAGGGCTGTTGGCGGGGAGCTGTTTTTT. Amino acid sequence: CASSRSGTSGRAVGGELFF.

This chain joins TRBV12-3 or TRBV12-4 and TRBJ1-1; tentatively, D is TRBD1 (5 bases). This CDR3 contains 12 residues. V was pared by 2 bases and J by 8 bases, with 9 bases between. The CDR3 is CASSLMTAEAFF. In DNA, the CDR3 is TGTGCCAGCAGTTTAATGACAGCGGAAGCTTTCTTT.